This TCR beta chain originates from a study of Graves' ophthalmopathy and Graves' hyperthyroidism. TCR beta CDR3 amplification used RNA transcripts. Scientists carried out first-round RT-PCR using HTBI primers and then a second-round multiplex PCR. From the multiplex PCR reads, TCRdb called clonotypes with MiXCR, one entry per CDR3 protein. This sample has around 670,000 distinct CDR3 sequences, with roughly 41% found just once. Exclusion applied to patients with other autoimmune diseases, uncontrolled infections, pregnancy or lactation. The CDR3 totals 14 residues. CDR1 is SGDLS and CDR2 is YYNGEE in the germline V gene. V gave up 2 bases and J gave up 6 bases; unmatched junction bases: 7. Study outcomes and limitations: The model predicted progression of ophthalmopathy with a sensitivity of about 68%, and its specificity was 72% to 80%.

There are many counts of this clonotype. The antigen remains undetermined. The chain joins TRBV9 to TRBJ1-2; 7 bases agree with TRBD1. The sequenced material came from peripheral blood. This TCR derives from an adult man with Graves' ophthalmopathy. The DNA for the CDR3 is TGTGCCAGCAGCGTCTCCCAGGGGGGGGATGGCTACACCTTC. This sequence encodes CASSVSQGGDGYTF.